This TCR beta chain was recovered during a study of a mutant IDH1 vaccine in newly diagnosed glioma. This CDR3 is 18 amino acids long. The germline V gene encodes CDR1 SGHVS and CDR2 FNYEAQ. With 5 bases removed from V and 3 bases from J, the gap between germline ends came to 26 bases. Sequencing used immunoSEQ multiplex PCR; TCRdb keeps in-frame clones, though not all of them. The data contain about 48,000 clones, under 85% of them singletons. As concerns this clone: The antigen remains undetermined.

Time point defined: week 35, safety follow-up. Every vaccine dose comprised 300 ug of mutant IDH1 20-mer peptide plus topical imiquimod. This clonotype was sampled from a man in his forties or fifties with glioma. Here the sequenced sample was PBMCs, taken from a glioma patient whose treatment included an IDH1 peptide vaccine. V gene TRBV7-6 combines with J gene TRBJ2-7; a possible D gene is TRBD2 (6 bases). CDR3 DNA sequence: TGTGCCAGCAGCCCGAGACCCTTGGGGGGAAGTAGGGGCTACGAGCAGTACTTC. This codes for CASSPRPLGGSRGYEQYF.